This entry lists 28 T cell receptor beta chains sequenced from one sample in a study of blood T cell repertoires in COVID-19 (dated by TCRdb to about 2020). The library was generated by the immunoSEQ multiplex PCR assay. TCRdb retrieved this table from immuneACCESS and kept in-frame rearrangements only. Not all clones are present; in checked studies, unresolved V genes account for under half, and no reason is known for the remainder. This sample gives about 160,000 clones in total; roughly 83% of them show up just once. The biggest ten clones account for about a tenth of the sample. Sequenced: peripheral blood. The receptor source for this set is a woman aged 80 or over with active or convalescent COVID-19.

Written as DNA, the CDR3 is TGTGCCAGCAGACAAACCGGGGATAATTCACCCCTCCACTTT. Its protein is CASRQTGDNSPLHF. The genes are TRBV6-5 and TRBJ1-6, with no clear D. Germline lookup yields CDR1 MNHEY and CDR2 SVGAGI. This CDR3 spans 14 amino acids. The germline V and J ends were trimmed by 6 bases and 5 bases, with 11 bases remaining between them.

The CDR3 nucleotides are TGTGCCAGCTCACTCAGGGGGCGCGATGAAAAACTGTTTTTT. It codes for CASSLRGRDEKLFF. V gene TRBV18 combines with J gene TRBJ1-4; 8 bases map to TRBD1. The CDR3 sequence is 14 residues long. After removal of 4 bases from V and 6 bases from J, the junction contained 4 bases not matched to a gene. In germline, CDR1 is KGHSH, CDR2 LQKENI.

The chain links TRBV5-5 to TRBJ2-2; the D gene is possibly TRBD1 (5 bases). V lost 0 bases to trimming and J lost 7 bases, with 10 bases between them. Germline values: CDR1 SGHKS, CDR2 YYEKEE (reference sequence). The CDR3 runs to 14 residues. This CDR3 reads CASSLGRADGELFF. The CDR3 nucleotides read TGTGCCAGCAGCTTGGGCAGGGCGGACGGGGAGCTGTTTTTT.

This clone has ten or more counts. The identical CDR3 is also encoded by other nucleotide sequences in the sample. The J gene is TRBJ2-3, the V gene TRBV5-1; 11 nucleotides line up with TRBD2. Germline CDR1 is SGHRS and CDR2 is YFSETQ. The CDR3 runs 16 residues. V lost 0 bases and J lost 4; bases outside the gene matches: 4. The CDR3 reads CASSLVLAGGSDTQYF. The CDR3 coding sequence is TGCGCCAGCAGCTTGGTTCTAGCGGGGGGCTCAGATACGCAGTATTTT.

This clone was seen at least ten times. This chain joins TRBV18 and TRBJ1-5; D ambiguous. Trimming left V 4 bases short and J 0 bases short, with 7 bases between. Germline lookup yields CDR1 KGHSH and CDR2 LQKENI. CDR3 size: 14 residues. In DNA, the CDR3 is TGTGCCAGCTCACTCCCTAATAGCAATCAGCCCCAGCATTTT. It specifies CASSLPNSNQPQHF.

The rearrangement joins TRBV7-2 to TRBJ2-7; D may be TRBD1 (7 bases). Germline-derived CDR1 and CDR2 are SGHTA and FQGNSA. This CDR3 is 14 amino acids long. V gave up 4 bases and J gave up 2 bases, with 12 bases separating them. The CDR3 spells CASSSQGGPYEQYF. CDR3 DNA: TGTGCCAGCAGCTCCCAGGGGGGCCCCTACGAGCAGTACTTC. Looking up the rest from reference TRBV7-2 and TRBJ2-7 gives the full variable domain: GAGVSQSPSNKVTEKGKDVELRCDPISGHTALYWYRQSLGQGLEFLIYFQGNSAPDKSGLPSDRFSAERTGGSVSTLTIQRTQQEDSAVYLCASSSQGGPYEQYFGPGTRLTVT.

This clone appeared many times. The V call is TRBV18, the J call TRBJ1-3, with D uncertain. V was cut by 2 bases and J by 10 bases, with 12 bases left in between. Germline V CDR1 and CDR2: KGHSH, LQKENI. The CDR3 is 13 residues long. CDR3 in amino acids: CASSPGLRSTIYF. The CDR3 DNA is TGTGCCAGCTCACCAGGTCTCCGGAGTACCATATATTTT.

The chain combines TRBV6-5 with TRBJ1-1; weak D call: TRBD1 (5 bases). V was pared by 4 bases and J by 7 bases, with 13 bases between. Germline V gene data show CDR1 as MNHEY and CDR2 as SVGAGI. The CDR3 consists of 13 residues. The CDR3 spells CASSLGQGVEAFF. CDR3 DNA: TGTGCCAGCAGTTTGGGGCAGGGTGTTGAAGCTTTCTTT.

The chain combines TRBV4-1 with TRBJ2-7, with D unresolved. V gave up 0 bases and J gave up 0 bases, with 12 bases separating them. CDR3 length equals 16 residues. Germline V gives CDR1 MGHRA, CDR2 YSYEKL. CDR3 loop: CASSQDPDTYSYEQYF. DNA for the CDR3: TGCGCCAGCAGCCAAGATCCAGACACTTACTCCTACGAGCAGTACTTC.

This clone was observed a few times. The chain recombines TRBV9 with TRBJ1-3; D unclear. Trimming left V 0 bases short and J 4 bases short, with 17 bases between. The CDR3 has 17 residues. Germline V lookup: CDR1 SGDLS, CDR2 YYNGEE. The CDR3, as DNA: TGTGCCAGCAGCGTAGGTAGAGGGAATTTGGGAGGAAACACCATATATTTT. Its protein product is CASSVGRGNLGGNTIYF. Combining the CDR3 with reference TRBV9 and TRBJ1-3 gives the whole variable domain DSGVTQTPKHLITATGQRVTLRCSPRSGDLSVYWYQQSLDQGLQFLIQYYNGEERAKGNILERFSAQQFPDLHSELNLSSLELGDSALYFCASSVGRGNLGGNTIYFGEGSWLTVV.

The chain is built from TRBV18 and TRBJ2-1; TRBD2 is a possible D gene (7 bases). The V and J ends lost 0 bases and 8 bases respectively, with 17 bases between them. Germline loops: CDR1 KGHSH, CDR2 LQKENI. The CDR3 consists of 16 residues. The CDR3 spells CASSPPTAGASHEQFF. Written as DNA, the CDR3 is TGTGCCAGCTCACCACCGACGGCGGGGGCTAGTCATGAGCAGTTCTTC.

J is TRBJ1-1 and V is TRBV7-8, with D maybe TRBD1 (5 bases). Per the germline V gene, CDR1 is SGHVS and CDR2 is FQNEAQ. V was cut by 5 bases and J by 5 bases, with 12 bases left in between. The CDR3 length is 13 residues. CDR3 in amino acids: CASSRGGWTEAFF. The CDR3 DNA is TGTGCCAGCAGCCGGGGGGGGTGGACTGAAGCTTTCTTT.

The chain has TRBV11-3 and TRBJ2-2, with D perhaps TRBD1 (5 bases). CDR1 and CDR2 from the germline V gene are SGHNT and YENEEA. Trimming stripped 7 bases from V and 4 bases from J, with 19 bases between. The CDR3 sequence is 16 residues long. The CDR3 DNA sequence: TGTGCCAGCACCCATTTCCGACAGAATCCCACCGGGGAGCTGTTTTTT. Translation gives CASTHFRQNPTGELFF.

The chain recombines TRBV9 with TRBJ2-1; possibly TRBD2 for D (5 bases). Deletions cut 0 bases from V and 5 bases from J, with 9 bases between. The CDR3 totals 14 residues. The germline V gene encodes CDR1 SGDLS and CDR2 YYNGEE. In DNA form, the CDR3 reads TGTGCCAGCAGCGTAGCGGGGAATAACAATGAGCAGTTCTTC. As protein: CASSVAGNNNEQFF.

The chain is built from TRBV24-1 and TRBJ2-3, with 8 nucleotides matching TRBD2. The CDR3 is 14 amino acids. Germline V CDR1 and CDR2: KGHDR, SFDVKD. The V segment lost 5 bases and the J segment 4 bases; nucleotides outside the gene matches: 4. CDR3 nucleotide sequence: TGTGCCACCAGTGCGGGACTAGTGGCAGATACGCAGTATTTT. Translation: CATSAGLVADTQYF.

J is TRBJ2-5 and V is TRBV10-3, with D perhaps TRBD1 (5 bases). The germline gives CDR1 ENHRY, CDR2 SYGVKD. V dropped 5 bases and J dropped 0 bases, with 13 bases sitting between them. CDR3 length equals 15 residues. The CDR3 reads CAISSGPPDQETQYF. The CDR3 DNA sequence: TGTGCCATCAGTTCAGGGCCCCCCGACCAAGAGACCCAGTACTTC.

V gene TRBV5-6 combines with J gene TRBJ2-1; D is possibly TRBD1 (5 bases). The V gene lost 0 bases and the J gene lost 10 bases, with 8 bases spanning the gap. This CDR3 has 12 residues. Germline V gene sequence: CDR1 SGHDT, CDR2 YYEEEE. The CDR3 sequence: CASSLAGREQFF. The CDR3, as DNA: TGTGCCAGCAGCTTGGCAGGGCGGGAGCAGTTCTTC.

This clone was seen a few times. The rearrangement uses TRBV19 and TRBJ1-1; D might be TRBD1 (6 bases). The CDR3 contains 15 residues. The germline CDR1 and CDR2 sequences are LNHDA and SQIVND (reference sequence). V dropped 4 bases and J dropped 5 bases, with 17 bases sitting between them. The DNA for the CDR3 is TGTGCCAGTAGTACCCTGGGGGCCCCCCGGACTGAAGCTTTCTTT. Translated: CASSTLGAPRTEAFF.

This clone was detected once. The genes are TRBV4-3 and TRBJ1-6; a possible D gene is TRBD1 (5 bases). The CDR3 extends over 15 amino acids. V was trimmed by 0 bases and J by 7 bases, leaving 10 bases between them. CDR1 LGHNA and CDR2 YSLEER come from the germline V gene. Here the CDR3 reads CASSQDPSGNSPLHF. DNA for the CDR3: TGCGCCAGCAGCCAAGATCCGTCAGGGAATTCACCCCTCCACTTT.

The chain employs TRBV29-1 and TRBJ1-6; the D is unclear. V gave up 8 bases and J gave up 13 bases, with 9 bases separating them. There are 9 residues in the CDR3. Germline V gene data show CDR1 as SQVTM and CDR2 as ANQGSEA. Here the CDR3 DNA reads TGCAGCCCTGTCGGGCCCCTCCACTTT. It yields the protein CSPVGPLHF. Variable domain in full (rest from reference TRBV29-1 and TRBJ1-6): SAVISQKPSRDICQRGTSLTIQCQVDSQVTMMFWYRQQPGQSLTLIATANQGSEATYESGFVIDKFPISRPNLTFSTLTVSNMSPEDSSIYLCSPVGPLHFGNGTRLTVT.

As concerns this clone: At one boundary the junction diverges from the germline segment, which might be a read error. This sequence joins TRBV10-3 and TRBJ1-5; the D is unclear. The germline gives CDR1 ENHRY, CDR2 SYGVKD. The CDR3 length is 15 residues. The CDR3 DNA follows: TGTGCCACCAGTCCTCCGGACTCGAGCAATCAGCCCCAGCATTTT. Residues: CATSPPDSSNQPQHF.

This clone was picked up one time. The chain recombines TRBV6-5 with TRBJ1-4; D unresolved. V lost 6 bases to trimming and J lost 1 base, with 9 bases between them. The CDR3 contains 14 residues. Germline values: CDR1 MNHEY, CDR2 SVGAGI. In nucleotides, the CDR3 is TGTGCCAGCAGAAAGCACGAAACTAATGAAAAACTGTTTTTT. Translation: CASRKHETNEKLFF.

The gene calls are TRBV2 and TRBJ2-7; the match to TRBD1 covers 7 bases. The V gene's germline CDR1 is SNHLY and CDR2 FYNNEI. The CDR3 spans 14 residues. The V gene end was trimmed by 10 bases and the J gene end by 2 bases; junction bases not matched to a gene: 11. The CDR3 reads CAKEQGTGTYEQYF. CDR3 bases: TGTGCCAAGGAACAGGGGACGGGGACCTACGAGCAGTACTTC.

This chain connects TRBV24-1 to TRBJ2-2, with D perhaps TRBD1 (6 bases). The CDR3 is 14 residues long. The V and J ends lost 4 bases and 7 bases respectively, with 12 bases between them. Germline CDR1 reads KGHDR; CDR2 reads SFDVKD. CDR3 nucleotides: TGTGCCACCAGTGACTATACAGGGATCGGGGAGCTGTTTTTT. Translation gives CATSDYTGIGELFF.

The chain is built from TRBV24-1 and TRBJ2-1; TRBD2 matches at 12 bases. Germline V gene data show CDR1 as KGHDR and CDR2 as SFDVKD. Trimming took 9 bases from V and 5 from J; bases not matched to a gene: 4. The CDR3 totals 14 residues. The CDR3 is CATASGGVDNEQFF. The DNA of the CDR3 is TGTGCCACCGCTAGCGGGGGGGTTGACAATGAGCAGTTCTTC.

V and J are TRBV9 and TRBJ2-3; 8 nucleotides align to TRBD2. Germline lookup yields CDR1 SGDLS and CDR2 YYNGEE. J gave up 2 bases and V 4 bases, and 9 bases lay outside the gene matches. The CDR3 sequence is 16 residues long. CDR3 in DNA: TGTGCCAGCAGCCCACGGAATAGCGGGGACACAGATACGCAGTATTTT. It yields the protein CASSPRNSGDTDTQYF.

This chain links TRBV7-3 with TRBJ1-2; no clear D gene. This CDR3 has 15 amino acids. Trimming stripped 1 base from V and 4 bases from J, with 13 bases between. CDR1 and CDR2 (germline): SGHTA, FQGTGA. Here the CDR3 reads CASSLNDVGFYGYTF. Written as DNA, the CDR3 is TGTGCCAGCAGCTTAAATGACGTGGGCTTCTATGGCTACACCTTC.

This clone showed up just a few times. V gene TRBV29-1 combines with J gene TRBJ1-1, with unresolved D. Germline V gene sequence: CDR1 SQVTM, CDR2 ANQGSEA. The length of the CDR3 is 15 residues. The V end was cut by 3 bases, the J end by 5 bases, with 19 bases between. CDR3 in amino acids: CSVDSRIQSGTEAFF. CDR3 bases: TGCAGCGTTGATTCGCGGATTCAAAGTGGAACTGAAGCTTTCTTT.